This T cell receptor beta chain was sequenced for a study of identifying expanded T cells in peripheral blood. Clones were read by immunoSEQ multiplex PCR, and TCRdb kept only the in-frame ones, dropping some. In the table there are 60,000 to 80,000 clones, approximately 87% of which are singletons. Germline V gives CDR1 LNHDA, CDR2 SQIVND (reference sequence). V lost 4 bases, J lost 7 bases, and 17 bases lay in between. The CDR3 spans 15 residues. The rearrangement links TRBV19 to TRBJ2-4; D is unresolved. What was sequenced was blood. The TCR was taken from a person between 18 and 70 years old in good health. This CDR3 reads CASSTRRFGANIQYF. In nucleotides, the CDR3 is TGTGCCAGTAGTACCCGTCGGTTCGGAGCGAACATTCAGTACTTC. Based on the CDR3 plus reference TRBV19 and TRBJ2-4, the full variable domain is DGGITQSPKYLFRKEGQNVTLSCEQNLNHDAMYWYRQDPGQGLRLIYYSQIVNDFQKGDIAEGYSVSREKKESFPLTVTSAQKNPTAFYLCASSTRRFGANIQYFGAGTRLSVL.